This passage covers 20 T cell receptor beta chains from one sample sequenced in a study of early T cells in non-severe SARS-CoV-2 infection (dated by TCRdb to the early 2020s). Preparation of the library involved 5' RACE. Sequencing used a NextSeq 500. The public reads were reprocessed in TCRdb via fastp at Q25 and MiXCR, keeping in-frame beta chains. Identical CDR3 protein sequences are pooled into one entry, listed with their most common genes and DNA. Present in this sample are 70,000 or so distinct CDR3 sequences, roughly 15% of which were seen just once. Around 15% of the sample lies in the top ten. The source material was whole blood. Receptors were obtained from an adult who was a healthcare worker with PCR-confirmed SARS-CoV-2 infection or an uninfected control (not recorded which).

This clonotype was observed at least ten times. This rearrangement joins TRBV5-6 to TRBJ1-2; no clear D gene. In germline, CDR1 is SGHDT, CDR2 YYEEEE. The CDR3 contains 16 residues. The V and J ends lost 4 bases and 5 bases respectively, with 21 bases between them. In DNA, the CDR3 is TGTGCCAGCAGCCTGACCCCCGGATTTGGGTCTTATGGCTACACCTTC. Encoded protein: CASSLTPGFGSYGYTF. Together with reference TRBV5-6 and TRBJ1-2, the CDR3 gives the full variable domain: DAGVTQSPTHLIKTRGQQVTLRCSPKSGHDTVSWYQQALGQGPQFIFQYYEEEERQRGNFPDRFSGHQFPNYSSELNVNALLLGDSALYLCASSLTPGFGSYGYTFGSGTRLTVV.

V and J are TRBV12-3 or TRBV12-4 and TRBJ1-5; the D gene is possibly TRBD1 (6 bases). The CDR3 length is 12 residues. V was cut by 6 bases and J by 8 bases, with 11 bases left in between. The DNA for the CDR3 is TGTGCCAGCAGCTTTCAGGGGAAGCCCCAGCATTTT. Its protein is CASSFQGKPQHF.

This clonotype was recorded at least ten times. The CDR3 nucleotides are TGTGCCAGCAGTGAAGCGCTTCTGGGGGATACGCAGTATTTT. As protein: CASSEALLGDTQYF. The J gene is TRBJ2-3, the V gene TRBV2; D call uncertain. Trimming stripped 0 bases from V and 6 bases from J, with 10 bases between. This CDR3 contains 14 residues. CDR1 is SNHLY and CDR2 is FYNNEI in the germline V gene. Drawing the rest from reference TRBV2 and TRBJ2-3, the complete variable domain is EPEVTQTPSHQVTQMGQEVILRCVPISNHLYFYWYRQILGQKVEFLVSFYNNEISEKSEIFDDQFSVERPDGSNFTLKIRSTKLEDSAMYFCASSEALLGDTQYFGPGTRLTVL.

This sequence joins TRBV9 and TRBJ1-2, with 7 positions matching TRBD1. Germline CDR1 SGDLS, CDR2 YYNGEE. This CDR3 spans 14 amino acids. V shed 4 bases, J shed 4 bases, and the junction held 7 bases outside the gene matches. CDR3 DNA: TGTGCCAGCAGCCGGGACAGAGGCGTCTATGGCTACACCTTC. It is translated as CASSRDRGVYGYTF.

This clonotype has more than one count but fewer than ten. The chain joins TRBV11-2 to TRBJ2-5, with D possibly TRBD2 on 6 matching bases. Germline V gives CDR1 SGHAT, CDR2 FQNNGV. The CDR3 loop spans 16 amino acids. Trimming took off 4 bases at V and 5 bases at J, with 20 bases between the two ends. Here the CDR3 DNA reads TGTGCCAGCAGCTCCAAGGGACTCGGCGGGGCGGAGACCCAGTACTTC. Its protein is CASSSKGLGGAETQYF. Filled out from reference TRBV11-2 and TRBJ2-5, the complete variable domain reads EAGVAQSPRYKIIEKRQSVAFWCNPISGHATLYWYQQILGQGPKLLIQFQNNGVVDDSQLPKDRFSAERLKGVDSTLKIQPAKLEDSAVYLCASSSKGLGGAETQYFGPGTRLLVL.

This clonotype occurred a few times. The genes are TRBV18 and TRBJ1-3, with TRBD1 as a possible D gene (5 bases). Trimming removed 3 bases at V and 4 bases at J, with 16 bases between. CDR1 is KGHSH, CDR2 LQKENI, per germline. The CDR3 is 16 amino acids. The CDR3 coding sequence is TGTGCCAGCTCACCCTCCGGGACCCCGCGGGGAAACACCATATATTTT. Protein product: CASSPSGTPRGNTIYF.

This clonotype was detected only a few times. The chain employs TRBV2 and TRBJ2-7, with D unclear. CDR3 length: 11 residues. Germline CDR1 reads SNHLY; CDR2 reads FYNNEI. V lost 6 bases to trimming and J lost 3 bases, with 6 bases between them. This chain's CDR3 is CASRSFYEQYF. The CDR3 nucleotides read TGTGCCAGCAGGTCTTTCTACGAGCAGTACTTC.

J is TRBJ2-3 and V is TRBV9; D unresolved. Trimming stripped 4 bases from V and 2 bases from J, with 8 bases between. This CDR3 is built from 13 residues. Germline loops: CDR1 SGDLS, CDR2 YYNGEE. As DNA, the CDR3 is TGTGCCAGCAGCTTTACCATCACAGATACGCAGTATTTT. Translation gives CASSFTITDTQYF.

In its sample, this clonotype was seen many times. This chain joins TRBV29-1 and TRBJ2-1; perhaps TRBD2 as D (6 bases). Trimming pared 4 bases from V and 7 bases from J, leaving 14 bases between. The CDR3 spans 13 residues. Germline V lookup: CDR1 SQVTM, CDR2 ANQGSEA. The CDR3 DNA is TGCAGCGTTGTTCCATCCGCGGGGAATGAGCAGTTCTTC. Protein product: CSVVPSAGNEQFF.

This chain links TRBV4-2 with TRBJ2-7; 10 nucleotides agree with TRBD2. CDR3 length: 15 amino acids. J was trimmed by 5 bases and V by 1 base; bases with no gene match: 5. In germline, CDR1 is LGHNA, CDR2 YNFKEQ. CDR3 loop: CASSQGLAGDHEQYF. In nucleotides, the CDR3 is TGTGCCAGCAGCCAAGGGCTAGCGGGGGATCACGAGCAGTACTTC.

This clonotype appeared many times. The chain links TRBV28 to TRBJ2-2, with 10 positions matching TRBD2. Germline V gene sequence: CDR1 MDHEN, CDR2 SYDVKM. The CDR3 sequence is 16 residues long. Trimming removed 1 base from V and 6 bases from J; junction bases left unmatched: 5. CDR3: CASSLYLAGASGELFF. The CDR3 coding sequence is TGTGCCAGCAGTTTATATCTAGCGGGGGCTTCCGGGGAGCTGTTTTTT.

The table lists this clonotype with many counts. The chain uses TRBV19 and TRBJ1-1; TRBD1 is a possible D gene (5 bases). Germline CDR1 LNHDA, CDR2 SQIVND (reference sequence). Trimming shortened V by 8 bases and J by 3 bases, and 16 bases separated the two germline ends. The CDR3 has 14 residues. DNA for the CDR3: TGTGCCAGTCATGAGCAGGGCATTGACACTGAAGCTTTCTTT. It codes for CASHEQGIDTEAFF.

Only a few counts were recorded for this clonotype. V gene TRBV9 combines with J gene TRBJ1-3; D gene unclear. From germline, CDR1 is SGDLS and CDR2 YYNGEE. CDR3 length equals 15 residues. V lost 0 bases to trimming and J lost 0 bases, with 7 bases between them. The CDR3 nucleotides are TGTGCCAGCAGCGTAGGCATCAGCTCTGGAAACACCATATATTTT. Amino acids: CASSVGISSGNTIYF.

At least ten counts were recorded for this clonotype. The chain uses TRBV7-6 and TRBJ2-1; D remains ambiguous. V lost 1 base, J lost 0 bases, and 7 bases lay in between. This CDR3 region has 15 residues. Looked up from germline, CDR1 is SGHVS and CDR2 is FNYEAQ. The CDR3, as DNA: TGTGCCAGCAGCTTAGTCCCGAGCTCCTACAATGAGCAGTTCTTC. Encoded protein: CASSLVPSSYNEQFF.

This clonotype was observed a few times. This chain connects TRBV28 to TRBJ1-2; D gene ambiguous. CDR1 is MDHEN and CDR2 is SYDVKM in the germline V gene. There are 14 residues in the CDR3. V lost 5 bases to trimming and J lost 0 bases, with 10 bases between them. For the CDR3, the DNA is TGTGCCAGCAGTCCCCTCAAAGCTAACTATGGCTACACCTTC. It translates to CASSPLKANYGYTF.

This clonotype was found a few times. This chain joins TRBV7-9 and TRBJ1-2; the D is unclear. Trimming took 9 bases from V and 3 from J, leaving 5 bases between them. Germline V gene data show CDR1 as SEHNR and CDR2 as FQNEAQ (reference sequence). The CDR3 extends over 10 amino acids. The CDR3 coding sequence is TGTGCCAGTGGGGACTATGGCTACACCTTC. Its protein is CASGDYGYTF.

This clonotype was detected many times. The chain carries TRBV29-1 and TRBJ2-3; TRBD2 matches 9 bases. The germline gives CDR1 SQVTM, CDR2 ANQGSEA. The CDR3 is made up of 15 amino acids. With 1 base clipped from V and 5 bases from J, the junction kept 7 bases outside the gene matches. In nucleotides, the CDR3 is TGCAGCGTTGAAGGACCTAGCGGGGAGATAGATACGCAGTATTTT. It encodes CSVEGPSGEIDTQYF.

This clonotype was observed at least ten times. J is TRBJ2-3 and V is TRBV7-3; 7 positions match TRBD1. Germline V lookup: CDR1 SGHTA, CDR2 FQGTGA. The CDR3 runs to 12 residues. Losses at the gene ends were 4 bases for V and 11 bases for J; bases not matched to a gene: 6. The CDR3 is CASSSGQAKQYF. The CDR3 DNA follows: TGTGCCAGCAGCTCTGGACAGGCGAAGCAGTATTTT.

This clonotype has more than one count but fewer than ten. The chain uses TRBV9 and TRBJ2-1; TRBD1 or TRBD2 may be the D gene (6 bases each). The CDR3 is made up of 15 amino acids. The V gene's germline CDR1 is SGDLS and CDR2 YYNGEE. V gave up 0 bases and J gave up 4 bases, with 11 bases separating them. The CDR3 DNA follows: TGTGCCAGCAGCGTAGGGGGGGCGCGGTACAATGAGCAGTTCTTC. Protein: CASSVGGARYNEQFF.

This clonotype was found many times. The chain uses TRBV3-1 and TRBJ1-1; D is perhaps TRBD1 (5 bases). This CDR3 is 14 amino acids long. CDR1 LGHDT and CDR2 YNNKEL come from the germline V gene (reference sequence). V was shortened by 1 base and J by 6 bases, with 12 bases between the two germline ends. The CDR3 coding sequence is TGTGCCAGCAGCCAAGTAGGGGCTACCCCTGAAGCTTTCTTT. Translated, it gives CASSQVGATPEAFF.